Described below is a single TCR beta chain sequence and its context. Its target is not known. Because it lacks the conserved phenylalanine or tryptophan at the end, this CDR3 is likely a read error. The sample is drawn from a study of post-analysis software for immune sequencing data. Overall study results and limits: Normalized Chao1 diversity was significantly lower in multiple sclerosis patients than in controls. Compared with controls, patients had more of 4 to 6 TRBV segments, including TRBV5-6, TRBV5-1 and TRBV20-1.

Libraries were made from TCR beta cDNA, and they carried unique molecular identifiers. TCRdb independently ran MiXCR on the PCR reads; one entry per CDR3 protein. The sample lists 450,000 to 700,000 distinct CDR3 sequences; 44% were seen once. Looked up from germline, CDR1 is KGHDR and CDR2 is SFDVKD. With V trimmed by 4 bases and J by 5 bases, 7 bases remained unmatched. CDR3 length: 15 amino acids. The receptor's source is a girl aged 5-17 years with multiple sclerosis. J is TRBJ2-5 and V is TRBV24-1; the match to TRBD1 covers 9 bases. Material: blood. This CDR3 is CATSDLGQGAETQYV. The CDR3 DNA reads TGTGCCACCAGTGACCTGGGACAGGGTGCGGAGACCCAGTACGTC.